The present entry profiles one T cell receptor beta chain with its context. In the study's own analysis: Estimated nucleated cell counts came from reference gene primer amplification. Profiled with immunoSEQ multiplex PCR; TCRdb holds only in-frame clones, not every one. From that table come the V and J calls and clone size; the DNA was used to work out D and trimming. The sample has over 150,000 clones, 70% to 90% seen once; the top ten hold around 0.63%. Enrolled during active infection, Seattle patients were then followed longitudinally. Germline V gene lookup returns CDR1 MNHEY and CDR2 SVGAGI. Trimming cost V 0 bases and J 2 bases, with 11 bases left between them. The CDR3 sequence is 15 residues long. This sample is part of a study of blood T cell repertoires in COVID-19. Study-level background: Samples taken during acute and convalescent COVID-19 were collected in the United States, Italy and Spain.

The clonotype was recovered from a man in his fifties or sixties with COVID-19, enrolled during active disease. The genes are TRBV6-5 and TRBJ2-7, with D tentatively TRBD2 (7 bases). The material sequenced was peripheral blood. CDR3 sequence reads: CASSYSIGGAYEQYF. CDR3 bases: TGTGCCAGCAGTTACTCGATAGGGGGGGCCTACGAGCAGTACTTC.